Detailed here is one T cell receptor beta chain. This sample stems from a study of blood T cell repertoires in COVID-19. CDR3 length: 16 residues. CDR1 is SGHKS, CDR2 YYEKEE, per germline (reference sequence). Trimming removed 4 bases from V and 0 bases from J, with 13 bases in between. Libraries were prepared by immunoSEQ multiplex PCR; TCRdb keeps only in-frame clonotypes and omits some of them. The sample contains fewer than 200,000 clones, 70% to 85% of which appear only once. This TCR was sampled from a woman aged 80 or older with acute or convalescent COVID-19. Sequenced input: peripheral blood. The V and J genes are TRBV5-5 and TRBJ2-2; TRBD2 might be the D (6 bases). CDR3 nucleotides: TGTGCCAGCAGCCAAACCGGGACTCCGAACACCGGGGAGCTGTTTTTT. Its protein is CASSQTGTPNTGELFF.